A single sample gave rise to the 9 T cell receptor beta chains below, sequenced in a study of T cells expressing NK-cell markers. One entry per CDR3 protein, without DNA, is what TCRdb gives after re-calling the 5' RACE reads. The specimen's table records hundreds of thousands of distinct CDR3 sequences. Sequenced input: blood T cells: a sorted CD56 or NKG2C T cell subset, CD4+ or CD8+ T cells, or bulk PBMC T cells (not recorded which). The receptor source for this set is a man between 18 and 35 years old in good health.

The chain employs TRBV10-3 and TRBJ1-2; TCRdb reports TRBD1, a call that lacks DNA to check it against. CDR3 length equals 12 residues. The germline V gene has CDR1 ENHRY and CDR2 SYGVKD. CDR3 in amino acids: CAIGGTSYGYTF.

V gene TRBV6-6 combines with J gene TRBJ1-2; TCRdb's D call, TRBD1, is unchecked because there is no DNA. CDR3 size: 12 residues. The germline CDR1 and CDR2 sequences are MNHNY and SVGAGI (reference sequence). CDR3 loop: CASGPGGYGYTF.

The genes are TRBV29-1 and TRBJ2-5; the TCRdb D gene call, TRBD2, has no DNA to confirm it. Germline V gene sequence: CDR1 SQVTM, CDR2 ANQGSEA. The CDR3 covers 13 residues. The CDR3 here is CSVYSGSKETQYF.

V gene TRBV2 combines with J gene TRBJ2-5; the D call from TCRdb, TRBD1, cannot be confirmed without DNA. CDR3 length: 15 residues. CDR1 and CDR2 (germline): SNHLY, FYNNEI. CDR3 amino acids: CASRDQGGTRETQYF.

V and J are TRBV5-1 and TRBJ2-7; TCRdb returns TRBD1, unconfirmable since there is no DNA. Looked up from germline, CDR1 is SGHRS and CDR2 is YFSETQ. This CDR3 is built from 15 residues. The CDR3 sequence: CASSLDTGGLGEQYF.

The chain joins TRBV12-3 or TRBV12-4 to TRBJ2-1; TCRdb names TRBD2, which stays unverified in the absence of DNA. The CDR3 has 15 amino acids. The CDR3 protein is CASIPRDSRYHEQFF.

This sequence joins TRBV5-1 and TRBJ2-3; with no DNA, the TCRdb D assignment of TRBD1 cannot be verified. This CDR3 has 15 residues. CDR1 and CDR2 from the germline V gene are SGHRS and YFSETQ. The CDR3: CASSTAQGGTDTQYF.

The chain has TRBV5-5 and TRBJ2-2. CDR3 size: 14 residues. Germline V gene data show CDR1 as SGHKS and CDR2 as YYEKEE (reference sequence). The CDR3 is CASSSGPNTGELFF.

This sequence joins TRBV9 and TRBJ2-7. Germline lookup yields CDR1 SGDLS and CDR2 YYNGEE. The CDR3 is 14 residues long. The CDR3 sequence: CASSVGSSSYEQYF.